This record covers a single TCR beta chain. These data belong to a study of blood T cell repertoires in COVID-19. Overall study: The samples span acute and convalescent COVID-19 from the United States, Italy and Spain. PBMCs, B-cell-depleted T cells, or T cells were the source of the cDNA or gDNA that made up the material.

Authors' analysis steps: It was from reference gene primer amplification that nucleated cell counts were estimated. Profiling relied on immunoSEQ multiplex PCR, and the TCRdb table lists in-frame clones only, not all of them. V, J and clone size derive from that table, while D and trimming were established from the DNA sequence. The table lists under 250,000 clones, about 78% of them singletons, with less than 7% in the top ten. V dropped 3 bases and J dropped 5 bases, with 10 bases sitting between them. The CDR3 is 13 residues long. Sequencing input: peripheral blood. This TCR came from a woman in her 70s with acute or convalescent COVID-19. This chain joins TRBV12-3 or TRBV12-4 and TRBJ1-2; the D is unclear. The CDR3 region is CASSLREGYGYTF. The CDR3 DNA follows: TGTGCCAGCAGTTTGAGGGAAGGATATGGCTACACCTTC.